The 4 T cell receptor beta chains below were found in one sample sequenced in a study of cytomegalovirus exposure and HLA in healthy donors. With 60 Vbeta and 13 Jbeta primers, the PCR was carried out. Repertoires were generated with immunoSEQ multiplex PCR, while TCRdb's copy carries only in-frame clones and drops some. The sample has some 120,000 clones, roughly 70% seen once. Sequencing was done on a sample of PBMCs. The receptors here all came from a woman in her thirties or forties in good health and CMV-seropositive.

The chain combines TRBV4-3 with TRBJ1-4; 9 positions match TRBD1. The CDR3 is made up of 18 amino acids. J was trimmed by 7 bases and V by 0 bases; bases with no gene match: 12. Germline V gene sequence: CDR1 LGHNA, CDR2 YSLEER. Here the CDR3 DNA reads TGCGCCAGCAGCCAAGACTGGGACAGGGCAAGCAGAAGTGAAAAACTGTTTTTT. It is translated as CASSQDWDRASRSEKLFF.

This clone is a singleton in its sample. The chain uses TRBV28 and TRBJ1-1; 7 bases fit TRBD1. Trimming removed 6 bases from V and 3 bases from J; junction bases left unmatched: 7. Germline assignment: CDR1 MDHEN and CDR2 SYDVKM. This CDR3 comprises 14 residues. The DNA for the CDR3 is TGTGCCAGCAGATCTCCAGGGGGTCACACTGAAGCTTTCTTT. Translating gives CASRSPGGHTEAFF.

The chain uses TRBV30 and TRBJ1-2; D gene unclear. Germline CDR1 reads GTSNPN; CDR2 reads SVGIG (reference sequence). CDR3 length equals 16 residues. Trimming left V 3 bases short and J 3 bases short, with 20 bases between. The CDR3 region is CAWSFILETPDYGYTF. The CDR3 DNA reads TGTGCCTGGAGCTTTATTTTGGAGACGCCCGACTATGGCTACACCTTC.

This clone has only a few counts. The chain joins TRBV27 to TRBJ2-7; 13 bases line up with TRBD2. Germline values: CDR1 MNHEY, CDR2 SMNVEV (reference sequence). With 4 bases clipped from V and 8 bases from J, the junction kept 5 bases outside the gene matches. CDR3 length: 14 residues. The CDR3 bases are TGTGCCAGCAGTTCCGGGACTAGCGGGGTGAAGCAGTACTTC. Its translation: CASSSGTSGVKQYF.